This T cell receptor (beta chain) was sequenced during a study of shared clonotypes between healthy human individuals. Across the whole study: Three plates each covered CD4 naive and memory; CD8 naive two, CD8 memory one.

J gave up 3 bases and V 4 bases, and 7 bases lay outside the gene matches. This CDR3 region has 17 residues. CDR1 and CDR2 (germline): MDHEN, SYDVKM. Study results and caveats: Naive subsets, compared against memory subsets, generally had larger estimated richness values. It was the non-shared clonotypes that had lower generation probabilities than clonotypes shared by all four donors.

CD45RO-negative, CCR7-selected cells formed the naive CD8 fraction, which excluded terminally differentiated effector memory CD45RA+ cells. Sorted subsets were amplified in replicate PCRs using approximately 200 ng DNA, tens of thousands of T cell genomes. The protocol was immunoSEQ multiplex PCR, while the TCRdb copy is restricted to in-frame clones and leaves out a portion. The table lists 2 million to 2.5 million clones, 90% to 95% of them singletons. Remarks on this clone: Its specificity is not known.

The sequence was obtained from a man aged 18 to 35 in good health. Some clones in this sample may be carry-over from other donors' samples. The sequencing input was naive CD8+ T cells from PBMCs. The rearrangement joins TRBV28 to TRBJ2-1; the match to TRBD1 covers 12 bases. Here the CDR3 reads CASSSGQGASGYNEQFF. The CDR3 nucleotides read TGTGCCAGCAGTTCGGGACAGGGGGCTAGCGGCTACAATGAGCAGTTCTTC.